Listed below are T cell receptor beta chains from one sample, sequenced in a study of blood T cell repertoires in COVID-19. The data were produced by immunoSEQ multiplex PCR, yet TCRdb's version contains in-frame clones alone and is incomplete. The repertoire holds approximately 160,000 clones, with 60% to 80% as singletons. The specimen sequenced was peripheral blood. The receptors originated from an older man with acute or convalescent COVID-19. The CDR3 runs from the conserved cysteine through the conserved F or W. Fields, in order: clone size, J gene, D gene, V gene, CDR3 protein, CDR3 DNA. D genes are given only for firm matches. The size field is filled for only some rows; it gives once, few, many or a size class.

size: .; J: TRBJ1-2; D: TRBD1; V: TRBV19; CDR3: CASTPTGTGNGYTF; DNA: TGTGCCAGTACCCCGACCGGGACAGGGAACGGCTACACCTTC
size: .; J: TRBJ2-7; D: TRBD1; V: TRBV6-5; CDR3: CASSYSARGTEQYF; DNA: TGTGCCAGCAGTTACTCGGCCAGGGGGACCGAGCAGTACTTC
size: .; J: TRBJ1-1; D: .; V: TRBV27; CDR3: CASSLSQGGNTEAFF; DNA: TGTGCCAGCAGTTTATCGCAGGGCGGTAACACTGAAGCTTTCTTT
size: few; J: TRBJ2-7; D: .; V: TRBV11-2; CDR3: CASSSRREGEQYF; DNA: TGTGCCAGCAGCTCCCGACGTGAGGGCGAGCAGTACTTC
size: .; J: TRBJ1-1; D: TRBD1; V: TRBV28; CDR3: CASSQGDRVSEAFF; DNA: TGTGCCAGCAGTCAGGGGGACCGGGTCTCTGAAGCTTTCTTT
size: .; J: TRBJ2-1; D: TRBD2; V: TRBV3-1/TRBV3-2; CDR3: CASSEATSGGEQFF; DNA: TGTGCCAGCAGTGAAGCTACCAGCGGGGGTGAGCAGTTCTTC
size: .; J: TRBJ2-2; D: TRBD2; V: TRBV19; CDR3: CASSMTSGGASTGELFF; DNA: TGTGCCAGTAGCATGACTAGCGGGGGGGCCAGTACCGGGGAGCTGTTTTTT
size: once; J: TRBJ2-3; D: TRBD2; V: TRBV7-2; CDR3: CASKRYSGATDTQYF; DNA: TGTGCCAGCAAACGTTATAGCGGGGCCACAGATACGCAGTATTTT
size: few; J: TRBJ2-5; D: TRBD2; V: TRBV5-8; CDR3: CASSAGAGGRETQYF; DNA: TGTGCCAGCAGCGCCGGCGCCGGCGGGAGGGAGACCCAGTACTTC
size: .; J: TRBJ2-1; D: TRBD2; V: TRBV18; CDR3: CASSPPGTSGNNEQFF; DNA: TGTGCCAGCTCACCACCCGGGACTAGCGGGAACAATGAGCAGTTCTTC
size: .; J: TRBJ1-2; D: .; V: TRBV19; CDR3: CASSRPGDYYGYTF; DNA: TGTGCCAGTAGTAGGCCGGGGGATTACTATGGCTACACCTTC
size: .; J: TRBJ1-2; D: .; V: TRBV19; CDR3: CASSPGGGNKGYGYTF; DNA: TGTGCCAGTAGCCCTGGAGGAGGGAATAAGGGCTATGGCTACACCTTC
size: .; J: TRBJ2-7; D: .; V: TRBV5-1; CDR3: CASSLGSRGQIYEQYF; DNA: TGCGCCAGCAGCTTGGGATCCAGGGGACAAATCTACGAGCAGTACTTC
size: once; J: TRBJ1-5; D: .; V: TRBV19; CDR3: CASSAVRRPQHF; DNA: TGTGCCAGTAGTGCCGTAAGGAGGCCCCAGCATTTT
size: .; J: TRBJ2-2; D: .; V: TRBV12-5; CDR3: CASGSPVGTGELFF; DNA: TGTGCTAGTGGTTCCCCGGTCGGCACCGGGGAGCTGTTTTTT
size: .; J: TRBJ1-1; D: .; V: TRBV28; CDR3: CASSLFSAGRWEAFF; DNA: TGTGCCAGCAGTTTATTTTCCGCGGGGCGATGGGAAGCTTTCTTT
size: .; J: TRBJ2-3; D: .; V: TRBV7-9; CDR3: CASSRANPSTDTQYF; DNA: TGTGCCAGCAGCCGCGCGAACCCTAGCACAGATACGCAGTATTTT
size: .; J: TRBJ1-3; D: TRBD1; V: TRBV6-5; CDR3: CASRGDRLSGNTIYF; DNA: TGTGCCAGCAGGGGGGACAGATTATCTGGAAACACCATATATTTT
size: .; J: TRBJ2-7; D: TRBD1; V: TRBV28; CDR3: CASRTGTGPSKEQYF; DNA: TGTGCCAGCAGGACAGGGACAGGCCCATCTAAAGAGCAGTACTTC
size: once; J: TRBJ1-2; D: TRBD1; V: TRBV6-5; CDR3: CASSTGTGDRGYTF; DNA: TGTGCCAGCAGTACTGGGACAGGCGATCGAGGCTACACCTTC
size: .; J: TRBJ2-3; D: TRBD2; V: TRBV9; CDR3: CASSPRLAGGGDTQYF; DNA: TGTGCCAGCAGCCCCCGACTAGCGGGGGGGGGAGATACGCAGTATTTT
size: .; J: TRBJ1-1; D: .; V: TRBV3-1/TRBV3-2; CDR3: CASSQGDQGRAFF; DNA: TGTGCCAGCAGCCAAGGTGACCAGGGGCGAGCTTTCTTT
size: .; J: TRBJ1-5; D: .; V: TRBV7-8; CDR3: CASTLDAGEVQPQHF; DNA: TGTGCCAGCACCCTAGACGCAGGGGAAGTCCAGCCCCAGCATTTT
size: few; J: TRBJ2-7; D: TRBD1; V: TRBV7-3; CDR3: CASSIDRVGEQYF; DNA: TGTGCCAGCAGCATCGACAGGGTGGGTGAGCAGTACTTC
size: .; J: TRBJ2-1; D: TRBD2; V: TRBV28; CDR3: CASSSLAESSYNEQFF; DNA: TGTGCCAGCAGTTCTCTAGCGGAAAGCTCCTACAATGAGCAGTTCTTC
size: .; J: TRBJ2-7; D: .; V: TRBV5-6; CDR3: CASSLVGQNYEQYF; DNA: TGTGCCAGCAGCTTAGTAGGACAGAACTACGAGCAGTACTTC
size: many; J: TRBJ2-2; D: TRBD1; V: TRBV5-1; CDR3: CASSPATGGTGELFF; DNA: TGCGCCAGCAGCCCAGCGACAGGGGGCACCGGGGAGCTGTTTTTT
size: .; J: TRBJ1-4; D: TRBD1; V: TRBV6-5; CDR3: CASSYGGGLDNEKLFF; DNA: TGTGCCAGCAGTTACGGAGGGGGCTTAGATAATGAAAAACTGTTTTTT
size: .; J: TRBJ1-6; D: TRBD1; V: TRBV5-1; CDR3: CASSPWTGANSPLHF; DNA: TGCGCCAGCAGCCCGTGGACAGGGGCTAATTCACCCCTCCACTTT
size: .; J: TRBJ2-1; D: .; V: TRBV18; CDR3: CASSQGDNEQFF; DNA: TGTGCCAGCTCACAGGGAGACAATGAGCAGTTCTTC